Below are 31 T cell receptor beta chains sequenced from a single sample in a study of shared clonotypes between healthy human individuals. Generated by immunoSEQ multiplex PCR, the TCRdb table keeps only in-frame clones and is missing some. The data contain 1,100,000 or so clones, around 78% of them singletons. The sequenced sample was memory CD4+ T cells from PBMCs. Subset indicated: CD45RA-negative fraction. The receptors were gathered from a man aged 18 to 29 in good health. Some clones in this sample may be carry-over from other donors' samples.

This chain joins TRBV18 and TRBJ2-1, with 8 positions matching TRBD2. The junction had 7 bases not matched to a gene; V was cut back by 3 bases and J by 3 bases. CDR3 length: 16 amino acids. CDR1 KGHSH and CDR2 LQKENI come from the germline V gene. This CDR3 is CASSPPREGVYNEQFF. As DNA, the CDR3 is TGTGCCAGCTCACCCCCTCGGGAGGGAGTCTACAATGAGCAGTTCTTC.

This clone was recorded many times. V and J are TRBV30 and TRBJ2-5; no definite D call. The CDR3 loop spans 12 amino acids. The germline V and J ends were trimmed by 4 bases and 5 bases, with 11 bases remaining between them. Germline-derived CDR1 and CDR2 are GTSNPN and SVGIG (reference sequence). CDR3 DNA sequence: TGTGCCTGGAAAAGCCCGTCCGAGACCCAGTACTTC. Encoded protein: CAWKSPSETQYF.

Points on this clone: A much larger clone lies one base from this, so it may be a read error. V and J are TRBV11-3 and TRBJ2-5; tentatively, D is TRBD1 or TRBD2 (5 bases each). The end of the DNA is better explained by TRBJ2-7, so the J call may be wrong. This CDR3 is built from 14 residues. Germline V gene sequence: CDR1 SGHNT, CDR2 YENEEA. CDR3 residues: CASSLGGDSYEQYF. As DNA, the CDR3 is TGTGCCAGCAGCTTAGGAGGGGACTCCTACGAGCAGTACTTC.

V and J are TRBV18 and TRBJ1-1, with a tentative D call TRBD1 (6 bases). From germline, CDR1 is KGHSH and CDR2 LQKENI. V dropped 3 bases and J dropped 4 bases, with 15 bases sitting between them. The CDR3 is made up of 15 amino acids. The CDR3 nucleotides read TGTGCCAGCTCACCCGCTACAGGGATGGGCACTGAAGCTTTCTTT. Amino acids: CASSPATGMGTEAFF.

In its sample, this clone was seen a few times. The chain links TRBV28 to TRBJ2-7, with D perhaps matching TRBD2 (5 bases). Germline CDR1 reads MDHEN; CDR2 reads SYDVKM. CDR3 size: 15 residues. Trimming left V 0 bases short and J 6 bases short, with 15 bases between. The CDR3 protein is CASSLWMGVGSEQYF. In nucleotides, the CDR3 is TGTGCCAGCAGTTTATGGATGGGAGTCGGATCCGAGCAGTACTTC.

This chain connects TRBV28 to TRBJ2-3, with 11 positions matching TRBD2. CDR1 is MDHEN, CDR2 SYDVKM, per germline. The CDR3 covers 14 residues. With 5 bases clipped from V and 9 bases from J, the junction kept 7 bases outside the gene matches. This chain's CDR3 is CASSQTSGISTQYF. DNA for the CDR3: TGTGCCAGCAGTCAGACTAGCGGGATTTCCACGCAGTATTTT. Together with reference TRBV28 and TRBJ2-3, the CDR3 gives the full variable domain: DVKVTQSSRYLVKRTGEKVFLECVQDMDHENMFWYRQDPGLGLRLIYFSYDVKMKEKGDIPEGYSVSREKKERFSLILESASTNQTSMYLCASSQTSGISTQYFGPGTRLTVL.

This clone was observed a few times. The chain combines TRBV10-3 with TRBJ2-7; 12 bases align to TRBD1. The CDR3 length is 15 residues. The germline CDR1 and CDR2 sequences are ENHRY and SYGVKD. Trimming removed 6 bases from V and 4 bases from J; junction bases left unmatched: 7. The CDR3 sequence: CAIRGGTGGGYEQYF. The DNA for the CDR3 is TGTGCCATCAGGGGTGGGACAGGGGGCGGTTACGAGCAGTACTTC.

The chain combines TRBV12-1 with TRBJ2-1; whether TRBD2, the table's D call, matches the DNA was not checked. TRBV12-1 is tagged as a pseudogene. This CDR3 contains 18 residues. CDR3 region: CASSPKREGRSSYNEQFF. The CDR3 coding sequence is TGTGCCAGCAGCCCCAAGCGGGAGGGCCGGAGCTCCTACAATGAGCAGTTCTTC.

The J gene is TRBJ2-7, the V gene TRBV6-6; D remains unclear. Germline V gene data show CDR1 as MNHNY and CDR2 as SVGAGI (reference sequence). V lost 3 bases and J lost 6, with 6 bases in between. The CDR3 consists of 11 residues. The CDR3 DNA reads TGTGCCAGCAGTTATAAGGCCGAGCAGTACTTC. As protein: CASSYKAEQYF.

This sequence joins TRBV5-1 and TRBJ2-3, with D maybe TRBD2 (5 bases). With 0 bases removed from V and 2 bases from J, the gap between germline ends came to 10 bases. There are 15 residues in the CDR3. Germline lookup yields CDR1 SGHRS and CDR2 YFSETQ. The CDR3 loop is CASSLAAENTDTQYF. The CDR3 region has the DNA TGCGCCAGCAGCTTGGCAGCGGAAAACACAGATACGCAGTATTTT.

This rearrangement joins TRBV5-4 to TRBJ2-5; 9 bases fit TRBD2. CDR1 is SGHNT, CDR2 YYREEE, per germline (reference sequence). Losses at the gene ends were 4 bases for V and 2 bases for J; bases not matched to a gene: 9. CDR3 length equals 16 residues. CDR3 residues: CASSPTSGEGQETQYF. The CDR3 region has the DNA TGTGCCAGCAGCCCGACTAGCGGAGAGGGTCAAGAGACCCAGTACTTC.

The chain uses TRBV19 and TRBJ2-2; D may match TRBD1 or TRBD2 (5 bases each). This CDR3 is 16 amino acids long. CDR1 and CDR2 from the germline V gene are LNHDA and SQIVND (reference sequence). V gave up 6 bases and J gave up 1 base, with 15 bases separating them. The CDR3 DNA reads TGTGCCAGTAGGACAGAGGGACGGAGGAACACCGGGGAGCTGTTTTTT. Protein sequence: CASRTEGRRNTGELFF.

This chain joins TRBV9 and TRBJ2-3, with D perhaps TRBD2 (5 bases). The ends were cut back, 0 bases at V and 2 bases at J, with 10 bases in the middle. This CDR3 contains 15 residues. Germline lookup yields CDR1 SGDLS and CDR2 YYNGEE. This CDR3 reads CASSVGPGYTDTQYF. The CDR3 nucleotides are TGTGCCAGCAGCGTAGGACCGGGATACACAGATACGCAGTATTTT.

V is TRBV27 and J is TRBJ2-1, with 9 bases that match TRBD2. CDR1 and CDR2 (germline): MNHEY, SMNVEV (reference sequence). The length of the CDR3 is 14 residues. The V segment lost 6 bases and the J segment 12 bases; nucleotides outside the gene matches: 12. CDR3 sequence reads: CASRTSGRWRAQFF. The CDR3 nucleotides are TGTGCCAGCAGAACGAGCGGGAGGTGGAGAGCGCAGTTCTTC.

J is TRBJ1-4 and V is TRBV18; TRBD1 is a possible D gene (6 bases). Germline CDR1 and CDR2: KGHSH and LQKENI. The V and J ends lost 6 bases and 8 bases respectively, with 19 bases between them. The CDR3 runs to 15 residues. In nucleotides, the CDR3 is TGTGCCAGCTCCCGGGGACAAGGTGGAGACGAAAAACTGTTTTTT. Amino acids: CASSRGQGGDEKLFF.

The V call is TRBV2, the J call TRBJ1-5; TRBD1 aligns across 7 bases. CDR3 length: 15 amino acids. Germline CDR1 and CDR2: SNHLY and FYNNEI. The V and J ends lost 4 bases and 0 bases, in that order; junction bases with no gene match: 3. CDR3 loop: CASSATGHSNQPQHF. CDR3 nucleotides: TGTGCCAGCAGTGCGACAGGGCATAGCAATCAGCCCCAGCATTTT.

The chain recombines TRBV6-1 with TRBJ1-2; D is ambiguous. The germline V and J ends were trimmed by 3 bases and 10 bases, with 12 bases remaining between them. This CDR3 comprises 12 residues. CDR1 MNHNS and CDR2 SASEGT come from the germline V gene. CDR3 in amino acids: CASSDGGLDYTF. In nucleotides, the CDR3 is TGTGCCAGCAGTGACGGCGGGTTGGACTACACCTTC.

The chain carries TRBV5-4 and TRBJ1-1, with D possibly being TRBD1 (6 bases). The CDR3 has 14 amino acids. Trimming shortened V by 4 bases and J by 5 bases, and 15 bases separated the two germline ends. CDR1 and CDR2 from the germline V gene are SGHNT and YYREEE (reference sequence). The CDR3 sequence: CASSLRGRETEAFF. The CDR3 DNA is TGTGCCAGCAGCCTCAGGGGAAGAGAAACTGAAGCTTTCTTT.

The V and J genes are TRBV5-1 and TRBJ1-4; perhaps TRBD1 as D (6 bases). The CDR3 consists of 15 residues. Trimming stripped 4 bases from V and 8 bases from J, with 18 bases between. CDR1 is SGHRS, CDR2 YFSETQ, per germline. Here the CDR3 DNA reads TGCGCCAGCAGCCCGGGGGCGCACCGAGAGGAAAAACTGTTTTTT. The encoded protein is CASSPGAHREEKLFF.

As DNA, the CDR3 is TGTGCCAGCGCAAGGGGGCGCGGGGACATTCAGTACTTC. Translating gives CASARGRGDIQYF. The rearrangement uses TRBV6-1 and TRBJ2-4, with a tentative D call TRBD1 (7 bases). CDR1 is MNHNS and CDR2 is SASEGT in the germline V gene. V was shortened by 8 bases and J by 8 bases, with 16 bases between the two germline ends. The CDR3 is 13 residues long.

The V and J genes are TRBV6-5 and TRBJ2-5; a weak D match, TRBD1 (5 bases). Germline V gives CDR1 MNHEY, CDR2 SVGAGI. The V gene lost 7 bases and the J gene lost 5 bases, with 17 bases spanning the gap. CDR3 length equals 14 residues. The CDR3 DNA reads as TGTGCCAGCACCCCGGACGGACAATCGGAGACCCAGTACTTC. This codes for CASTPDGQSETQYF.

This clone was observed a handful of times. Other DNA sequences in the same sample also yield this CDR3. The CDR3 spells CASSDVAGETQYF. CDR3 coding DNA: TGTGCCAGCAGCGATGTGGCTGGGGAGACCCAGTACTTC. The chain employs TRBV2 and TRBJ2-5; D unresolved. Trimming stripped 6 bases from V and 5 bases from J, with 13 bases between. The CDR3 loop spans 13 amino acids. Germline assignment: CDR1 SNHLY and CDR2 FYNNEI.

This sequence joins TRBV4-3 and TRBJ1-2; D gene unclear. The CDR3 has 16 amino acids. Germline V gene lookup returns CDR1 LGHNA and CDR2 YSLEER. V lost 5 bases to trimming and J lost 4 bases, with 20 bases between them. The CDR3 DNA is TGCGCCAGCAGCGCCCTACCTGGGAGGGCCCTCTATGGCTACACCTTC. Translated: CASSALPGRALYGYTF.

The genes are TRBV19 and TRBJ2-1, with D perhaps matching TRBD1 (6 bases). Germline values: CDR1 LNHDA, CDR2 SQIVND (reference sequence). There are 15 residues in the CDR3. V was cut by 6 bases and J by 2 bases, with 14 bases left in between. CDR3 amino acids: CASRLQGLTYNEQFF. CDR3 bases: TGTGCCAGTAGACTACAGGGATTAACCTACAATGAGCAGTTCTTC.

This clone appeared many times. The V and J genes are TRBV18 and TRBJ2-1, with 14 bases aligning to TRBD2. This CDR3 region has 17 residues. The germline CDR1 and CDR2 sequences are KGHSH and LQKENI. The ends lost 6 bases at V and 7 bases at J; junction bases unmatched: 11. In DNA, the CDR3 is TGTGCCAGCTCCCCATCCGGGACTAGCGGGGGATTAAATGAGCAGTTCTTC. Its translation is CASSPSGTSGGLNEQFF.

This clone was seen a handful of times. The chain links TRBV6-4 to TRBJ2-6; D is unclear. The ends were cut back, 2 bases at V and 0 bases at J, with 2 bases in the middle. Per germline, CDR1 MRHNA and CDR2 SNTAGT. This CDR3 comprises 14 residues. CDR3: CASSDNSGANVLTF. Here the CDR3 DNA reads TGTGCCAGCAGTGACAACTCTGGGGCCAACGTCCTGACTTTC.

The J gene is TRBJ2-3, the V gene TRBV28; 7 nucleotides align to TRBD1. Germline CDR1 MDHEN, CDR2 SYDVKM. The ends lost 5 bases at V and 1 base at J; junction bases unmatched: 12. This CDR3 region has 17 residues. DNA of the CDR3: TGTGCCAGCAGTGACAGACAGGGAGAGGGTGGCACAGATACGCAGTATTTT. Its protein product is CASSDRQGEGGTDTQYF. The full variable domain, its missing parts supplied by reference TRBV28 and TRBJ2-3, is DVKVTQSSRYLVKRTGEKVFLECVQDMDHENMFWYRQDPGLGLRLIYFSYDVKMKEKGDIPEGYSVSREKKERFSLILESASTNQTSMYLCASSDRQGEGGTDTQYFGPGTRLTVL.

Many counts were recorded for this clone. The chain recombines TRBV11-1 with TRBJ2-5; 7 bases map to TRBD1. Germline V lookup: CDR1 SGHAT, CDR2 FQDESV (reference sequence). The CDR3 consists of 17 residues. V shed 5 bases, J shed 4 bases, and the junction held 16 bases outside the gene matches. The CDR3 here is CASSRRRTNRGTETQYF. Here the CDR3 DNA reads TGTGCCAGCAGCCGTAGGCGGACGAACAGGGGCACAGAGACCCAGTACTTC.

In its sample, this clone was seen once. The rearrangement links TRBV19 to TRBJ1-2; D gene unclear. V was cut by 3 bases and J by 3 bases, with 8 bases left in between. The CDR3 is made up of 13 amino acids. Germline V gene data show CDR1 as LNHDA and CDR2 as SQIVND (reference sequence). The DNA of the CDR3 is TGTGCCAGTAGTATCGGGGAAGACTATGGCTACACCTTC. Translation gives CASSIGEDYGYTF.

The genes are TRBV21-1 and TRBJ2-3; the D segment call TRBD1 is taken from the table without a DNA check. TRBV21-1 is labeled a pseudogene. The CDR3 totals 15 residues. CDR3 residues: CASSRGQGPTDTQYF. DNA for the CDR3: TGTGCCAGCAGCAGGGGACAGGGTCCCACAGATACGCAGTATTTT.

The chain combines TRBV7-3 with TRBJ2-3; 8 bases agree with TRBD1. CDR1 and CDR2 (germline): SGHTA, FQGTGA. The CDR3 length is 15 residues. V lost 0 bases and J lost 6; bases outside the gene matches: 5. CDR3 coding DNA: TGTGCCAGCAGCTTAACTCGGACAGGGAGGGATACGCAGTATTTT. This gives the protein CASSLTRTGRDTQYF.